This is a list of T cell receptor beta chains from one sample in a study of shared clonotypes between healthy human individuals. Measured with immunoSEQ multiplex PCR; TCRdb has only the in-frame clones, and not every one. Of millions of clones listed, approximately 93% are singletons. Sequencing was done on a sample of naive CD4+ T cells from PBMCs. The receptors shown here come from a man aged 18 to 29 in good health. Some clones in this sample may be carry-over from other donors' samples. The CDR3 runs from the conserved cysteine through the conserved F or W. The D gene is left open where the match is weak. Rows may omit the clone size; those that give it use once, few, many or a size class.

clone size	J gene	D gene	V gene	CDR3 DNA	CDR3 protein
.	TRBJ1-1	.	TRBV27	TGTGCCAGCAAAGAGGGGGACGGCATGAACACTGAAGCTTTCTTT	CASKEGDGMNTEAFF
.	TRBJ1-5	.	TRBV2	TGTGCCAGCAGGGTTGGGGGCGGGGGCAGCAATCAGCCCCAGCATTTT	CASRVGGGGSNQPQHF
.	TRBJ1-2	TRBD1	TRBV2	TGTGCCTCTCGGTCGGGGGACAGAGGCAACTATGGCTACACCTTC	CASRSGDRGNYGYTF
few	TRBJ1-1	TRBD1	TRBV9	TGTGCCAGCAGCGTGAACTGGGACAGGGGGACTGAAGCTTTCTTT	CASSVNWDRGTEAFF
once	TRBJ2-1	TRBD2	TRBV4-1	TGCGCCAGCAGCCAGACTAGCGGGAAATACAATGAGCAGTTCTTC	CASSQTSGKYNEQFF
.	TRBJ1-2	.	TRBV28	TGTGCCAGCAGTTTATTGCGGGGAGCTAACTATGGCTACACCTTC	CASSLLRGANYGYTF
once	TRBJ2-5	.	TRBV10-1	TGCGCCAGCAGTCCCAGTCCGGAGGAGACCCAGTACTTC	CASSPSPEETQYF
.	TRBJ1-5	.	TRBV4-2	TGTGCCAGCAGCCAAGTGCAGGGTGTGAATAGCAATCAGCCCCAGCATTTT	CASSQVQGVNSNQPQHF
.	TRBJ2-7	TRBD2	TRBV27	TGTGCCAGCAGTCTAATAGCGGGAACCTACGAGCAGTACTTC	CASSLIAGTYEQYF
.	TRBJ2-7	TRBD2	TRBV4-2	TGTGCCAGCAGCCACCTAGGGCGGGAGGAGACCTACGAGCAGTACTTC	CASSHLGREETYEQYF
.	TRBJ2-1	TRBD2	TRBV5-1	TGCGCCAGCAGCTCAGGACTAGCGGCCTACTACAATGAGCAGTTCTTC	CASSSGLAAYYNEQFF
once	TRBJ2-5	.	TRBV5-6	TGTGCCAGCAGCCCGAAAAACATGAAAGAGACCCAGTACTTC	CASSPKNMKETQYF
.	TRBJ2-1	.	TRBV7-6	TGTGCCAGCAGCCCAAGGGCCTACAATGAGCAGTTCTTC	CASSPRAYNEQFF
.	TRBJ2-7	TRBD1	TRBV11-1	TGTGCCAGCAGCCATTTCCGGGACAGGGGGCACTACGAGCAGTACTTC	CASSHFRDRGHYEQYF
.	TRBJ2-7	TRBD1	TRBV4-2	TGTGCCAGCAGCCCCCTCGAGGGACAGACCTACGAGCAGTACTTC	CASSPLEGQTYEQYF
.	TRBJ2-2	.	TRBV7-9	TGTGCCAGCAGCTTCCGGACAGCGAACACCGGGGAGCTGTTTTTT	CASSFRTANTGELFF
.	TRBJ2-7	.	TRBV9	TGTGCCAGCAGCGTAGATCAGGGTCCCTACGAGCAGTACTTC	CASSVDQGPYEQYF
.	TRBJ1-2	TRBD1	TRBV5-1	TGCGCCAGCAGCTACCCCGGGACAGACTATGGCTACACCTTC	CASSYPGTDYGYTF
.	TRBJ1-2	.	TRBV6-1	TGTGCCAGCAGCAAGGACGCCCAAGGGGACTATGGCTACACCTTC	CASSKDAQGDYGYTF
.	TRBJ2-3	TRBD2	TRBV6-1	TGTGCCAGCAGTGGGTGGCTAGCGGGAGGGACGGATACGCAGTATTTT	CASSGWLAGGTDTQYF
.	TRBJ2-3	TRBD2	TRBV7-2	TGTGCCAGCAGCTTAACGGGGACTAGTCGTTGGGGGTTAACAGATACGCAGTATTTT	CASSLTGTSRWGLTDTQYF
.	TRBJ2-4	TRBD2	TRBV4-3	TGCGCCAGCAGCCAAGACCTCCGGGTTCTAGCGGGAGTGGCCAAAAACATTCAGTACTTC	CASSQDLRVLAGVAKNIQYF
.	TRBJ1-6	.	TRBV25-1	TGTGCCAGCACTGGAGGGGCCGGGAGCTCCTATAATTCACCCCTCCACTTT	CASTGGAGSSYNSPLHF
.	TRBJ2-3	.	TRBV7-8	TGTGCCAGCAGCTTAGCCTCCCGCACAGATACGCAGTATTTT	CASSLASRTDTQYF
few	TRBJ2-3	.	TRBV9	TGTGCCAGCAGCGAGACTAGTAGTTTTTTCACAGATACGCAGTATTTT	CASSETSSFFTDTQYF
.	TRBJ1-2	.	TRBV6-1	TGTGCCAGCAGTGTGGCGGCAGCCGGAGGGGGTGGCTACACCTTC	CASSVAAAGGGGYTF
few	TRBJ1-1	.	TRBV6-5	TGTGCCAGCAGTTCCCAGGCAGCGCCTAGGACTGAAGCTTTCTTT	CASSSQAAPRTEAFF
once	TRBJ2-5	.	TRBV28	TGTGCCAGCAGTTCCTTCGGAAGGGCGGCAGGGACCCAGTACTTC	CASSSFGRAAGTQYF
.	TRBJ2-6	.	TRBV30	TGTGCCTGGGAGTTCCTGGGGGCCAACGTCCTGACTTTC	CAWEFLGANVLTF
once	TRBJ2-3	.	TRBV5-4	TGTGCCAGCACCTCAGGTTCTCCCACAGATACGCAGTATTTT	CASTSGSPTDTQYF
.	TRBJ2-5	.	TRBV6-6	TGTGCCAGCACTCCGGACAGCGTACAAGAGACCCAGTACTTC	CASTPDSVQETQYF
once	TRBJ1-3	.	TRBV10-1	TGCGCCAGCAGTGAGAACCCTGGAAACACCATATATTTT	CASSENPGNTIYF
.	TRBJ2-1	TRBD2	TRBV9	TGTGCCAGCAGCGCGCCAAGCGGGACTAGCGGGTACAATGAGCAGTTCTTC	CASSAPSGTSGYNEQFF
once	TRBJ2-6	.	TRBV7-3	TGTGCCAGCAGCTTACGGGACTCACCCTCTGGGGCCAACGTCCTGACTTTC	CASSLRDSPSGANVLTF
.	TRBJ2-1	.	TRBV7-2	TGTGCCAGCAGCTTTCTAGGCGGCTTCTCCTACAATGAGCAGTTCTTC	CASSFLGGFSYNEQFF
.	TRBJ2-7	.	TRBV6-5	TGTGCCAGCACCTCGGGACTTACCTACGAGCAGTACTTC	CASTSGLTYEQYF
.	TRBJ1-4	.	TRBV5-1	TGCGCCAGCAGCTTGTTTCAGAATAATGAAAAACTGTTTTTT	CASSLFQNNEKLFF
.	TRBJ1-2	TRBD1	TRBV7-9	TGTGCCAGCAGCCAATACGACAGGGTGTCGGGCGGCTACACCTTC	CASSQYDRVSGGYTF
.	TRBJ2-1	.	TRBV21-1	TGTGCCAGCCCCAGGGCGGACTCCTACAATGAGCAGTTCTTC	CASPRADSYNEQFF
.	TRBJ2-1	TRBD1	TRBV18	TGTGCCAGCTCGCCAGACAGGGTTGGCAATGAGCAGTTCTTC	CASSPDRVGNEQFF
.	TRBJ2-7	.	TRBV2	TGTGCCAGCAGGCCCGGGACCTACGAGCAGTACTTC	CASRPGTYEQYF
.	TRBJ2-3	TRBD2	TRBV5-4	TGTGCCAGCAGCTCATTCCTAGCGGGAGGGCGCATAGATACGCAGTATTTT	CASSSFLAGGRIDTQYF
.	TRBJ2-7	TRBD2	TRBV5-1	TGCGCCAGCAGCTTGTCGAGCGGGAACTACGAGCAGTACTTC	CASSLSSGNYEQYF
.	TRBJ2-1	TRBD2	TRBV18	TGTGCCAGCTCACCACCGCGGGGGACTAGCGGTAACAATGAGCAGTTCTTC	CASSPPRGTSGNNEQFF
.	TRBJ2-5	TRBD1	TRBV18	TGTGCCAGCTCACAAGGGACAGAAGAGACCCAGTACTTC	CASSQGTEETQYF
.	TRBJ2-1	TRBD1	TRBV7-2	TGTGCCAGCAGCCCACTAGACAGGGTCGGTGAGCAGTTCTTC	CASSPLDRVGEQFF
.	TRBJ1-2	.	TRBV30	TGTGCCTGGAGTTTCTCTCTAGTAGCGGATGGCTACACCTTC	CAWSFSLVADGYTF
.	TRBJ2-1	.	TRBV18	TGTGCCAGCTCACCGACTAACTCCTACAATGAGCAGTTCTTC	CASSPTNSYNEQFF
.	TRBJ2-2	TRBD2	TRBV7-9	TGTGCCAGCAGCCATAGCGGGAGTAGGAACACCGGGGAGCTGTTTTTT	CASSHSGSRNTGELFF
few	TRBJ1-1	.	TRBV7-9	TGTGCCAGCAGCCTCCGCGGGGCTTCGAACACTGAAGCTTTCTTT	CASSLRGASNTEAFF
.	TRBJ2-1	TRBD2	TRBV9	TGTGCCAGCAGCGTAGCCGGGACTAGTCGCAGCTCCTACAATGAGCAGTTCTTC	CASSVAGTSRSSYNEQFF
.	TRBJ2-7	.	TRBV9	TGTGCCAGCAGCGTAGGTCGTGGAGGCTACGAGCAGTACTTC	CASSVGRGGYEQYF
.	TRBJ2-5	.	TRBV7-6	TGTGCCAGCAGCCAATTGCCTGGGCCCCAAGAGACCCAGTACTTC	CASSQLPGPQETQYF
.	TRBJ1-2	.	TRBV6-5	TGTGCCAGCAGATATGCAGGGCCTTGGACCTATGGCTACACCTTC	CASRYAGPWTYGYTF
.	TRBJ1-4	.	TRBV15	TGTGCCACCAGCAGCACCCGGGTTTCTGGAAAACTGTTTTTT	CATSSTRVSGKLFF
.	TRBJ1-5	.	TRBV9	TGTGCCAGCAGCGTTGTTGGTGAGGGGCCCCAGCATTTT	CASSVVGEGPQHF
.	TRBJ2-2	.	TRBV7-3	TGTGCCAGCAGCTTTGTAGGCACCGGGGAGCTGTTTTTT	CASSFVGTGELFF